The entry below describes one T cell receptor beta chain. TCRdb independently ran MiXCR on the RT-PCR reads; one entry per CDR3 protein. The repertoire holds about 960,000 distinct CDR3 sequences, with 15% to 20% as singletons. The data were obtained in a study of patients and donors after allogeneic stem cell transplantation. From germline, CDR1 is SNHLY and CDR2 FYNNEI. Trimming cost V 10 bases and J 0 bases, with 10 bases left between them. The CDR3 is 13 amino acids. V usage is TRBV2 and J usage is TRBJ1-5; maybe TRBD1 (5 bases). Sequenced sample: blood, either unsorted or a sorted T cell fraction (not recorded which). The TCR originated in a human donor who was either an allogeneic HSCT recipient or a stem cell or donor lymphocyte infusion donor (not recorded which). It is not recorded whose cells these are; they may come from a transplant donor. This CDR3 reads CATAGYSNQPQHF. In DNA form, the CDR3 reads TGTGCCACCGCAGGGTATAGCAATCAGCCCCAGCATTTT.